Listed below are T cell receptor beta chains from one sample, sequenced in a study of blood T cell repertoires in COVID-19. This table comes from immunoSEQ multiplex PCR, and its TCRdb copy is limited to in-frame clones, with some not included. The repertoire holds around 340,000 clones, approximately 86% seen once, with 7.1% in the top ten. What was sequenced was peripheral blood. These receptors were collected from an older woman with COVID-19, enrolled during active disease. CDR3s include the opening cysteine and the closing phenylalanine or tryptophan. The D gene is left open where the match is weak. The size field is filled for only some rows; it gives once, few, many or a size class.

>.|TRBV3-1/TRBV3-2|.|TRBJ1-1
CASSLLGGFEAFF
TGTGCCAGCAGCCTCCTAGGAGGGTTTGAAGCTTTCTTT
>once|TRBV18|.|TRBJ2-5
CASSEGHGQETQYF
TGTGCCAGCTCAGAGGGACACGGCCAAGAGACCCAGTACTTC
>once|TRBV19|TRBD1|TRBJ1-2
CASSRRGQGNYGYTF
TGTGCCAGTAGTAGACGGGGACAGGGGAACTATGGCTACACCTTC
>.|TRBV3-1/TRBV3-2|.|TRBJ1-2
CASSQNALRGGGYTF
TGTGCCAGCAGCCAAAATGCCTTACGGGGGGGTGGCTACACCTTC
>.|TRBV27|TRBD2|TRBJ2-1
CASSKNTGLAGGASNEQFF
TGTGCCAGCAGTAAAAACACGGGACTAGCGGGGGGCGCGTCCAATGAGCAGTTCTTC
>once|TRBV5-6|TRBD2|TRBJ2-2
CASSFSAGWAGELFF
TGTGCCAGCAGCTTCTCAGCGGGGTGGGCCGGGGAGCTGTTTTTT
>.|TRBV18|.|TRBJ2-2
CASSPQGTGELFF
TGTGCCAGCTCACCCCAGGGCACCGGGGAGCTGTTTTTT
>.|TRBV11-2|TRBD2|TRBJ2-1
CASSPRAGHNEQFF
TGTGCCAGCAGCCCCCGAGCGGGGCACAATGAGCAGTTCTTC
>.|TRBV7-3|.|TRBJ1-1
CASSRRNKSGVSTEAFF
TGTGCCAGCAGCCGACGGAACAAATCGGGGGTGAGCACTGAAGCTTTCTTT
>.|TRBV11-2|.|TRBJ2-7
CASSHVAIPDEQYF
TGTGCCAGCAGCCACGTTGCCATCCCGGACGAGCAGTACTTC
>.|TRBV2|TRBD1|TRBJ2-7
CASSPQGPNTYEQYF
TGTGCCAGCAGTCCACAGGGGCCGAACACCTACGAGCAGTACTTC
>.|TRBV7-2|TRBD1|TRBJ1-5
CASSLGGYRGPDQPQHF
TGTGCCAGCAGCTTAGGGGGGTACAGGGGTCCGGATCAGCCCCAGCATTTT
>.|TRBV12-3/TRBV12-4|TRBD1|TRBJ1-2
CASSFAQGAGYTF
TGTGCCAGCAGTTTCGCACAGGGGGCTGGCTACACCTTC
>.|TRBV5-4|TRBD1|TRBJ2-3
CASSSGQGDSAQYF
TGTGCCAGCAGCTCTGGACAGGGGGATTCGGCGCAGTATTTT
>.|TRBV11-3|TRBD1|TRBJ1-1
CASSLGTGGYTEAFF
TGTGCCAGCAGCTTAGGGACAGGGGGTTACACTGAAGCTTTCTTT
>few|TRBV11-2|.|TRBJ2-3
CASSLDLGLGTDTQYF
TGTGCCAGCAGCTTAGATCTGGGACTGGGCACAGATACGCAGTATTTT
>.|TRBV2|.|TRBJ2-7
CASSQATYEQYF
TGTGCCAGCAGCCAGGCTACCTACGAGCAGTACTTC
>few|TRBV19|.|TRBJ1-3
CASSNSGTFSGNTIYF
TGTGCCAGTAGTAATAGTGGGACTTTCTCTGGAAACACCATATATTTT
>.|TRBV6-5|.|TRBJ1-1
CASKQGPPNTEAFF
TGTGCCAGCAAACAGGGACCGCCGAACACTGAAGCTTTCTTT
>.|TRBV5-8|TRBD2|TRBJ2-2
CASSLVSGGNTGELFF
TGTGCCAGCAGCTTGGTTTCGGGGGGAAACACCGGGGAGCTGTTTTTT
>.|TRBV3-1/TRBV3-2|.|TRBJ1-1
CASSHSWTDTEAFF
TGTGCCAGCAGCCACTCCTGGACAGACACTGAAGCTTTCTTT
>few|TRBV7-8|.|TRBJ1-1
CASSLIGGDTEAFF
TGTGCCAGCAGCTTAATCGGCGGGGACACTGAAGCTTTCTTT
>.|TRBV7-9|TRBD1|TRBJ1-5
CASSEGQVNQPQHF
TGTGCCAGCAGTGAGGGACAGGTAAATCAGCCCCAGCATTTT
>.|TRBV27|.|TRBJ2-3
CASSLGTGGVRDTQYF
TGTGCCAGCAGTTTGGGGACTGGAGGGGTCCGGGATACGCAGTATTTT
>few|TRBV6-2/TRBV6-3|TRBD2|TRBJ2-3
CASSFGGDTDTQYF
TGTGCCAGCAGTTTCGGGGGGGACACAGATACGCAGTATTTT
>.|TRBV7-2|TRBD2|TRBJ2-1
CASSPLGTSGNNEQFF
TGTGCCAGCAGCCCACTTGGGACTAGCGGCAACAATGAGCAGTTCTTC
>.|TRBV6-5|.|TRBJ1-1
CASGPGLNTEAFF
TGTGCCTCCGGTCCGGGTTTGAACACTGAAGCTTTCTTT